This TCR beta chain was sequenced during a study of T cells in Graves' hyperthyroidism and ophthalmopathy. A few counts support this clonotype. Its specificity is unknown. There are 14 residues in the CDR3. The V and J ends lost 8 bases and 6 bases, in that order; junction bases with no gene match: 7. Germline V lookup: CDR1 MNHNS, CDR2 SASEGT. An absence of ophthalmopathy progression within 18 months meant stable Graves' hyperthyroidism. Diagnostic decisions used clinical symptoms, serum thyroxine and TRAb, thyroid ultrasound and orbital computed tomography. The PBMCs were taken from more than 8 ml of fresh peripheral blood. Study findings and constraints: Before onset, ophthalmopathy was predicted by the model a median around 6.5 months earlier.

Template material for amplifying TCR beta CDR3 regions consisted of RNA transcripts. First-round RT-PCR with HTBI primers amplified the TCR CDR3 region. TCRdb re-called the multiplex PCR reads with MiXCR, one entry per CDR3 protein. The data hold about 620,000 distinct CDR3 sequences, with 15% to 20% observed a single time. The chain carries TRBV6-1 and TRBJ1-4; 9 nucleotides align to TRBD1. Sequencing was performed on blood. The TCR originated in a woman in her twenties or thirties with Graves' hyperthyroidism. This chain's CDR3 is CASGNRDRDEKLFF. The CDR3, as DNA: TGTGCCAGCGGCAACCGGGACAGGGATGAAAAACTGTTTTTT.